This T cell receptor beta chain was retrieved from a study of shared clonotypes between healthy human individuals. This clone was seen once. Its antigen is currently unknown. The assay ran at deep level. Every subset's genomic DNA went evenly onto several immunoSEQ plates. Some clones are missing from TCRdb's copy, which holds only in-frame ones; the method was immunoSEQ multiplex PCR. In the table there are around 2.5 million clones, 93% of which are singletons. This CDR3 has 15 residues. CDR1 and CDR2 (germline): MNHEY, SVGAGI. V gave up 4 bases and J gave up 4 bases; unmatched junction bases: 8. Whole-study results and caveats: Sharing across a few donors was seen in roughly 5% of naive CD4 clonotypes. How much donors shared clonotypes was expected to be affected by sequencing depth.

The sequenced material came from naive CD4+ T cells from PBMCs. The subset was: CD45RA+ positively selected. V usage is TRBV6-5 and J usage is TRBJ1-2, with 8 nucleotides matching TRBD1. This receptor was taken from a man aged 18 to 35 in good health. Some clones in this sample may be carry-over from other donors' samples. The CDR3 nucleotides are TGTGCCAGCAGTTCGGCGGACAGGGATGGCTATGGCTACACCTTC. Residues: CASSSADRDGYGYTF.